These T cell receptor beta chains were read from a single sample in a study of T cell responses to AZD1222 COVID-19 vaccine. Data came from immunoSEQ multiplex PCR; TCRdb stores just in-frame clones and leaves some out. The sample carries some 110,000 clones, 70% to 90% recorded once. The specimen comprised peripheral blood, sampled on day 0 of MenACWY control vaccination. These receptors were obtained from an adult in good health. Each CDR3 is given with its conserved first and last residue. D genes are given only for firm matches. Some rows have no size entry. The others give once, few or many, or a class for an expanded clone.

cdr3_nt	cdr3_aa	d_call	v_call	j_call	clone_size
TGTGCCAGCAGCGCGCTTCAGGGGCGGGGACCTGAAGCTTTCTTT	CASSALQGRGPEAFF	NA	TRBV5-4	TRBJ1-1	NA
TGTGCCAGCAGCTTGGGACAGTATGCAACTAATGAAAAACTGTTTTTT	CASSLGQYATNEKLFF	NA	TRBV5-8	TRBJ1-4	once
TGTGCCAGCAGAGGGACAGGGGTTGGTAATGAGCAGTTCTTC	CASRGTGVGNEQFF	TRBD1	TRBV28	TRBJ2-1	NA
TGTGCCAGTAGTTCCCGTGTAGAAGCTTTCTTT	CASSSRVEAFF	NA	TRBV19	TRBJ1-1	NA
TGTGCCAGCAGTGAATGGGGGTTCGAAAAAAGCAATCAGCCCCAGCATTTT	CASSEWGFEKSNQPQHF	NA	TRBV2	TRBJ1-5	NA
TGTGCCAGCAGTCTCCTACGACAGGGGGCCAGGGCTTTCTTT	CASSLLRQGARAFF	TRBD1	TRBV28	TRBJ1-1	NA
TGTGCCAGCACGTCGGACAGCTCCAACTATGGCTACACCTTC	CASTSDSSNYGYTF	NA	TRBV2	TRBJ1-2	NA
TGTGCCAGCAGTTTATCGGGGCTGGGACAGGGAAATTCACCCCTCCACTTT	CASSLSGLGQGNSPLHF	TRBD1	TRBV27	TRBJ1-6	NA
TGTGCCAGCAGGCCGACTAGCGGGCTTTCCTACAATGAGCAGTTCTTC	CASRPTSGLSYNEQFF	TRBD2	TRBV7-9	TRBJ2-1	NA
TGTGCCAGCAGTTTATTCCGGGCCGCCTCTTATGGAAACACCATATATTTT	CASSLFRAASYGNTIYF	NA	TRBV28	TRBJ1-3	NA
TGTGCCAGCAGCCAAGATTGGGAGACGGGGTTGAATGGCTACACCTTC	CASSQDWETGLNGYTF	NA	TRBV14	TRBJ1-2	once
TGTGCCAGCAGCTTAGGCCAGGCACTGTATGGCTACACCTTC	CASSLGQALYGYTF	NA	TRBV7-2	TRBJ1-2	few
TGTGCCAGCAGTTACCTGACATCGGACATTCAGTACTTC	CASSYLTSDIQYF	NA	TRBV6-2/TRBV6-3	TRBJ2-4	NA
TGTGCCACCAGCAGAGATCAGGGTTTGGTCACTGAAGCTTTCTTT	CATSRDQGLVTEAFF	NA	TRBV15	TRBJ1-1	NA
TGTGCCAGCAGGTGGGATGCCTCCTCGAACACCGGGGAGCTGTTTTTT	CASRWDASSNTGELFF	NA	TRBV7-2	TRBJ2-2	NA
TGTGCCAGCCTGCAAGAGTCCTACAATGAGCAGTTCTTC	CASLQESYNEQFF	NA	TRBV28	TRBJ2-1	NA
TGTGCCAGCAGCCTCCTCCCGGCGGACCCTTGGACACCCCTCCACTTT	CASSLLPADPWTPLHF	NA	TRBV28	TRBJ1-6	NA
TGTGCCAGCAGCACGGGGACTAGTAGCTCCTACGAGCAGTACTTC	CASSTGTSSSYEQYF	TRBD2	TRBV7-6	TRBJ2-7	NA
TGTGCCAGCAGCTTCGACGGAAGCAATCAGCCCCAGCATTTT	CASSFDGSNQPQHF	NA	TRBV7-2	TRBJ1-5	NA
TGCGCCAGCAGCTTGGCCGTGGACACTGAAGCTTTCTTT	CASSLAVDTEAFF	NA	TRBV5-1	TRBJ1-1	NA
TGCGCCAGCAGCCTCGGAGCGGGGGGGTGGAATGAGCAGTTCTTC	CASSLGAGGWNEQFF	TRBD2	TRBV5-1	TRBJ2-1	NA
TGCGCCAGCAGCCAAGTTAACAGGGCGACTGGCTACACCTTC	CASSQVNRATGYTF	NA	TRBV4-1	TRBJ1-2	NA
TGCGCCAGCAGCCCAGAAGACAGGGACAACGAGCAGTACTTC	CASSPEDRDNEQYF	TRBD1	TRBV4-3	TRBJ2-7	once
TGTGCCAGCAGCTGGCGGACAGGGGCAAACACCGGGGAGCTGTTTTTT	CASSWRTGANTGELFF	TRBD1	TRBV7-2	TRBJ2-2	NA
TGTGCCACCTTACAGAGGGGGACAGGGGGATTTATGAACACTGAAGCTTTCTTT	CATLQRGTGGFMNTEAFF	TRBD1	TRBV7-9	TRBJ1-1	NA
TGTGCCAGTAGTGTCTTTAATAATTCACCCCTCCACTTT	CASSVFNNSPLHF	NA	TRBV19	TRBJ1-6	NA
TGCGCCAGCAGCGGGGGGTCCTACTCCTATAATTCACCCCTCCACTTT	CASSGGSYSYNSPLHF	NA	TRBV5-1	TRBJ1-6	medium-sized
TGTGCCAGCATTGGCAGGGAGACAGATACGCAGTATTTT	CASIGRETDTQYF	NA	TRBV2	TRBJ2-3	NA
TGTGCCAGCAGCCTCACCTTCACAGATACGCAGTATTTT	CASSLTFTDTQYF	NA	TRBV9	TRBJ2-3	NA
TGTGCCAGCAGTACCTACCGGGACATGGAATGGGCTTTCTTT	CASSTYRDMEWAFF	NA	TRBV27	TRBJ1-1	NA
TGTGCCATCAGTGAGCCGGGGACAGGGGGCACAGATACGCAGTATTTT	CAISEPGTGGTDTQYF	TRBD1	TRBV10-3	TRBJ2-3	NA
TGTGCCAGCAGCTTAAAGGGACAGACTTACAATGAGCAGTTCTTC	CASSLKGQTYNEQFF	TRBD1	TRBV11-3	TRBJ2-1	NA
TGTGCCAGCTCACCACCAGGAGGGGCAACAGATACGCAGTATTTT	CASSPPGGATDTQYF	NA	TRBV18	TRBJ2-3	NA
TGTGCCAGCAGCCAAGTCTCGGGCTCCTACGAGCAGTACTTC	CASSQVSGSYEQYF	NA	TRBV11-2	TRBJ2-7	NA
TGTGCCAGTAGCTCTTTTGGACAGGGGGCCTATCAGCCCCAGCATTTT	CASSSFGQGAYQPQHF	TRBD1	TRBV19	TRBJ1-5	NA
TGTGCCAGCAGCTTGGGGCAGGGGGGTGTGGAAGAGACCCAGTACTTC	CASSLGQGGVEETQYF	NA	TRBV7-8	TRBJ2-5	NA
TGTGCCAGCAGTGATGGACAGGGATATGGCTACACCTTC	CASSDGQGYGYTF	TRBD1	TRBV2	TRBJ1-2	NA
TGTGCCAGCAGCCCCTATACAGGGGTCTCCTACGAGCAGTACTTC	CASSPYTGVSYEQYF	TRBD1	TRBV7-6	TRBJ2-7	NA
TGTGCCAGCAGCTTGGGGGTCAGGGGTTATAATTCACCCCTCCACTTT	CASSLGVRGYNSPLHF	NA	TRBV5-8	TRBJ1-6	NA
TGTGCCAGCACGTGGGACAGCAGTATCTATGGCTACACCTTC	CASTWDSSIYGYTF	TRBD1	TRBV2	TRBJ1-2	NA
TGCGCCAGCAGCCTGGGATTCAGTGAGACCGAGCAGTACTTC	CASSLGFSETEQYF	NA	TRBV5-1	TRBJ2-7	NA
TGTGCCAGCTCCCCCGGGACTAGCGGTGGCACAGATACGCAGTATTTT	CASSPGTSGGTDTQYF	TRBD2	TRBV18	TRBJ2-3	NA
TGTGCCAGCTCACCACTGAGGGGACAGAGCTCTGGAAACACCATATATTTT	CASSPLRGQSSGNTIYF	TRBD1	TRBV18	TRBJ1-3	NA
TGTGCCAGCAGCGCGATGGTGGAGGCTGAAGCTTTCTTT	CASSAMVEAEAFF	NA	TRBV7-2	TRBJ1-1	NA
TGTGCCTACGCACCGTTCTCTGGAAACACCATATATTTT	CAYAPFSGNTIYF	NA	TRBV30	TRBJ1-3	NA
TGTGCCAGCAGCTTGGAAAGGGGTGGCGAGCAGTACTTC	CASSLERGGEQYF	NA	TRBV5-4	TRBJ2-7	NA
TGTGCCTGGAGATTCGGGGGGGGCTTAGAGACCCAGTACTTC	CAWRFGGGLETQYF	TRBD2	TRBV30	TRBJ2-5	NA
TGTGCCAGCAGCTTAGCGGTGGGGGACAGAATGCGCTTT	CASSLAVGDRMRF	TRBD1	TRBV7-2	TRBJ1-5	once
TGTGCCACCCGAGATAGCGGGGGTGCCTCCAGGTACGAGCAGTTCTTC	CATRDSGGASRYEQFF	TRBD2	TRBV24-1	TRBJ2-1	NA
TGTGCCAGTATGAGGGCTGGGGGAAGTGGCTATGGCTACACCTTC	CASMRAGGSGYGYTF	NA	TRBV19	TRBJ1-2	NA
TGTGCCAGCGGCTCCGGGACAGGAGCCCGCGGTGAAAAACTGTTTTTT	CASGSGTGARGEKLFF	TRBD1	TRBV28	TRBJ1-4	NA
TGTGCCAGCAGCTCAGAATATAATTCACCCCTCCACTTT	CASSSEYNSPLHF	NA	TRBV4-2	TRBJ1-6	few
TGTGCCAGCAGTTTACGTGAGGGAGAGACCCAGTACTTC	CASSLREGETQYF	NA	TRBV27	TRBJ2-5	NA
TGTGCCAGCTCACAAGGGCTGGGAGAGACCCAGTACTTC	CASSQGLGETQYF	NA	TRBV18	TRBJ2-5	NA
TGTGCCAGCAGCGTAACCTCCGGAGGAAACACCATATATTTT	CASSVTSGGNTIYF	NA	TRBV9	TRBJ1-3	NA